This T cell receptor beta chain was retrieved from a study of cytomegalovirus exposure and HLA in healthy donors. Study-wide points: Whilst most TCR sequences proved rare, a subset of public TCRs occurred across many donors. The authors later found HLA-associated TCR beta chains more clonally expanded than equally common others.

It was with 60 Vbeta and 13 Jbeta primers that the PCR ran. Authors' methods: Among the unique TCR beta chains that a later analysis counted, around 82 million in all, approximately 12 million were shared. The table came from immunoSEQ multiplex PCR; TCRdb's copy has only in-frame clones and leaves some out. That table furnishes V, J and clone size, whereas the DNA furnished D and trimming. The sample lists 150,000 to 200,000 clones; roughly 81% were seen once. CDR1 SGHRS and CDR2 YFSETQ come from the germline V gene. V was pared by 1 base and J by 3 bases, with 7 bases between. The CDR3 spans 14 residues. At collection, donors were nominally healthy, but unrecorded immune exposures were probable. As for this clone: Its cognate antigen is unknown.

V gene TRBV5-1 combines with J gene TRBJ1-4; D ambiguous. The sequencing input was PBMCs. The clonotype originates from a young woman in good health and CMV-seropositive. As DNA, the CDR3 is TGCGCCAGCAGCTTGTTTCGGGCTAATGAAAAACTGTTTTTT. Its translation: CASSLFRANEKLFF.